The 13 T cell receptor beta chains presented below share a single source sample, sequenced in a study of T-cell reconstitution after alpha-beta-depleted transplantation in children. This sample's TCRbeta library carried unique molecular identifier barcodes. TCRdb processed the PCR reads anew with MiXCR; each CDR3 protein has one entry. The sample carries approximately 520,000 distinct CDR3 sequences, approximately 29% recorded once. The source was PBMCs from the stem cell graft donor, collected from the stem cell graft. The receptors were gathered from a human donor who donated a stem cell graft to a child with aplastic anemia.

The DNA of the CDR3 is TGTGCCAGCAGTTCAAGGGAGACGGGCAATCAGCCCCAGCATTTT. Amino acids: CASSSRETGNQPQHF. The chain uses TRBV6-5 and TRBJ1-5, with D unclear. V lost 4 bases and J lost 2, with 12 bases in between. CDR3 length equals 15 residues. CDR1 MNHEY and CDR2 SVGAGI come from the germline V gene.

This clonotype was counted a few times. The chain has TRBV28 and TRBJ1-1, with D maybe TRBD1 (5 bases). The CDR3 is 11 residues long. V was cut by 6 bases and J by 8 bases, with 10 bases left in between. Germline loops: CDR1 MDHEN, CDR2 SYDVKM. DNA of the CDR3: TGTGCCAGCAGGGGACCGGTAGAAGCTTTCTTT. It yields the protein CASRGPVEAFF.

The rearrangement joins TRBV5-1 to TRBJ1-2; TRBD1 matches at 9 bases. Germline assignment: CDR1 SGHRS and CDR2 YFSETQ. The CDR3 runs 14 residues. With V trimmed by 0 bases and J by 3 bases, 0 bases remained unmatched. This CDR3 reads CASSLGTGDYGYTF. CDR3 bases: TGCGCCAGCAGCTTGGGGACAGGGGACTATGGCTACACCTTC.

J is TRBJ2-3 and V is TRBV7-2, with 7 nucleotides matching TRBD2. CDR3 length: 15 residues. Germline values: CDR1 SGHTA, CDR2 FQGNSA. Trimming took 5 bases from V and 0 from J; bases not matched to a gene: 5. CDR3 protein: CASSVSGASTDTQYF. In DNA, the CDR3 is TGTGCCAGCAGCGTGAGCGGGGCTAGCACAGATACGCAGTATTTT. The variable domain in full, completed from reference TRBV7-2 and TRBJ2-3, reads GAGVSQSPSNKVTEKGKDVELRCDPISGHTALYWYRQSLGQGLEFLIYFQGNSAPDKSGLPSDRFSAERTGGSVSTLTIQRTQQEDSAVYLCASSVSGASTDTQYFGPGTRLTVL.

The rearrangement uses TRBV5-6 and TRBJ2-2, with 7 bases fitting TRBD1. Germline CDR1 SGHDT, CDR2 YYEEEE. The trim removed 0 bases at V and 1 base at J, leaving 3 bases unmatched. The CDR3 length is 16 residues. The CDR3 bases are TGTGCCAGCAGCTTGGTCCCAGGGGGGAACACCGGGGAGCTGTTTTTT. This sequence encodes CASSLVPGGNTGELFF.

This clonotype was seen only a few times. The V and J genes are TRBV20-1 and TRBJ2-1; no firm D call. This CDR3 has 14 residues. Germline CDR1 and CDR2: DFQATT and SNEGSKA (reference sequence). Deletions cut 5 bases from V and 0 bases from J, with 11 bases between. This CDR3 is CSAEWAASYNEQFF. Here the CDR3 DNA reads TGCAGTGCTGAATGGGCTGCCTCCTACAATGAGCAGTTCTTC.

The genes are TRBV9 and TRBJ2-2; TRBD2 might be the D (6 bases). V dropped 4 bases and J dropped 3 bases, with 19 bases sitting between them. CDR1 and CDR2 from the germline V gene are SGDLS and YYNGEE. This CDR3 region has 17 residues. The CDR3 loop is CASSPPVGGGYTGELFF. CDR3 DNA sequence: TGTGCCAGCAGCCCCCCCGTTGGTGGAGGGTACACCGGGGAGCTGTTTTTT.

The chain has TRBV6-5 and TRBJ2-7; the D gene is possibly TRBD1 (6 bases). This CDR3 contains 14 residues. Looked up from germline, CDR1 is MNHEY and CDR2 is SVGAGI. Trimming took 2 bases from V and 5 from J, leaving 13 bases between them. In nucleotides, the CDR3 is TGTGCCAGCAGTTACGGAACAGGGAACCACGAGCAGTACGTC. This translates into CASSYGTGNHEQYV.

This clonotype was observed a few times. The chain links TRBV7-9 to TRBJ1-1; TRBD1 is a possible D gene (5 bases). The length of the CDR3 is 16 residues. V gave up 6 bases and J gave up 3 bases, with 20 bases separating them. Germline V gives CDR1 SEHNR, CDR2 FQNEAQ (reference sequence). The CDR3 reads CASRGPKGPWDTEAFF. CDR3 DNA sequence: TGTGCCAGCAGAGGGCCCAAGGGGCCATGGGACACTGAAGCTTTCTTT.

This clonotype was counted only a few times. V gene TRBV5-5 combines with J gene TRBJ2-1; 10 bases fit TRBD1. Germline CDR1 is SGHKS and CDR2 is YYEKEE (reference sequence). The length of the CDR3 is 16 residues. V lost 0 bases and J lost 2; bases outside the gene matches: 2. CDR3 sequence reads: CASSLAGTGAYNEQFF. The CDR3 nucleotides are TGTGCCAGCAGCTTGGCCGGGACAGGGGCCTACAATGAGCAGTTCTTC.

This clonotype was seen many times. The chain couples TRBV6-5 to TRBJ2-1; no definite D call. Germline values: CDR1 MNHEY, CDR2 SVGAGI. The CDR3 is 13 residues long. The V end lost 4 bases, the J end lost 1 base, and 5 bases lay between the germline ends. CDR3 DNA: TGTGCCAGCAGTTGGGGTTCCTACAATGAGCAGTTCTTC. Encoded protein: CASSWGSYNEQFF.

The CDR3 coding sequence is TGTGCCAGCAGTTCGTATCAGGGCGTAAAACGACACAATGAGCAGTTCTTC. Translating gives CASSSYQGVKRHNEQFF. This rearrangement joins TRBV12-3 or TRBV12-4 to TRBJ2-1; a possible D gene is TRBD1 (5 bases). The CDR3 length is 17 residues. V dropped 4 bases and J dropped 5 bases, with 21 bases sitting between them.

This sequence joins TRBV5-1 and TRBJ1-4, with a possible D match to TRBD1 (5 bases). Trimming took off 3 bases at V and 4 bases at J, with 10 bases between the two ends. Germline CDR1 is SGHRS and CDR2 is YFSETQ. The CDR3 length is 14 residues. The CDR3 sequence: CASSYEGFNEKLFF. The CDR3 region has the DNA TGCGCCAGCAGCTATGAGGGGTTTAATGAAAAACTGTTTTTT.